This TCR beta chain was captured in a study of cytomegalovirus exposure and HLA in healthy donors. Regarding the study as a whole: Other equally common chains were less clonally expanded than HLA-associated TCR beta chains, a later analysis showed. A later analysis linked 15,000 to 20,000 TCR beta sequences to HLA alleles at 0.05 false discovery rate.

The PCR was carried out with 60 Vbeta primers and 13 Jbeta primers. As processed by the authors: It was a later analysis that counted roughly 80 million unique TCR beta chains, of which 9 million to 13 million were shared. Here immunoSEQ multiplex PCR was the method, and the copy in TCRdb shows in-frame clones only, minus some. The V and J calls and clone size were taken over from that table, and D and trimming were inferred from the DNA. The repertoire holds tens of thousands of clones, with 84% as singletons. The CDR3 is made up of 15 amino acids. V shed 0 bases, J shed 4 bases, and the junction held 3 bases outside the gene matches. The V gene's germline CDR1 is SGHRS and CDR2 YFSETQ. With respect to this clone: Its target is unknown.

The V and J genes are TRBV5-1 and TRBJ2-1, with TRBD1 matching 8 bases. The receptor comes from a woman under 30 in good health and CMV-seropositive. Sequences were obtained from PBMCs. The CDR3 region is CASSLEGQEYNEQFF. In DNA, the CDR3 is TGCGCCAGCAGCTTGGAGGGACAGGAGTACAATGAGCAGTTCTTC.